Below are 7 T cell receptor beta chains sequenced from a single sample in a study of T-cell memory formation after mild COVID-19. TCRdb passed the 5' RACE reads through MiXCR, listing each CDR3 protein once. This table has roughly 250,000 distinct CDR3 sequences, 16% appearing once. The sequenced material came from PBMCs or a T cell subset sorted from them (not recorded which). These receptors were obtained from a man aged 18 to 30 who had mild COVID-19 (a few samples of this study predate the infection). Cell type and time point are not known.

The chain couples TRBV6-5 to TRBJ1-2; the D is unclear. This CDR3 contains 15 residues. The germline V gene has CDR1 MNHEY and CDR2 SVGAGI. Trimming cost V 0 bases and J 1 base, with 9 bases left between them. The CDR3 here is CASSYSGGSNYGYTF. The DNA for the CDR3 is TGTGCCAGCAGTTACTCAGGCGGAAGTAACTATGGCTACACCTTC.

This clonotype has a handful of counts. V usage is TRBV30 and J usage is TRBJ2-1; 9 bases align to TRBD2. Germline lookup yields CDR1 GTSNPN and CDR2 SVGIG (reference sequence). V shed 1 base and J 7 bases; nucleotides not matched to a gene: 8. This CDR3 has 15 amino acids. CDR3 loop: CAWSGSSGGWNEQFF. The DNA for the CDR3 is TGTGCCTGGAGTGGCTCCAGCGGGGGGTGGAATGAGCAGTTCTTC. Combining the CDR3 with reference TRBV30 and TRBJ2-1 gives the whole variable domain SQTIHQWPATLVQPVGSPLSLECTVEGTSNPNLYWYRQAAGRGLQLLFYSVGIGQISSEVPQNLSASRPQDRQFILSSKKLLLSDSGFYLCAWSGSSGGWNEQFFGPGTRLTVL.

The J gene is TRBJ2-4, the V gene TRBV20-1; 7 bases line up with TRBD1. The CDR3 contains 18 residues. The V segment lost 3 bases and the J segment 0 bases; nucleotides outside the gene matches: 14. The V gene's germline CDR1 is DFQATT and CDR2 SNEGSKA (reference sequence). The CDR3 DNA reads TGCAGTGCTAGCTCTCCGGGACAGAAGACTATAGCCAAAAACATTCAGTACTTC. It specifies CSASSPGQKTIAKNIQYF.

The table lists this clonotype with many counts. The chain links TRBV21-1 to TRBJ2-4; the D call TRBD1 from the table was never checked on the DNA. TRBV21-1 is tagged as a pseudogene. This CDR3 comprises 14 residues. The CDR3 DNA follows: TGTGCCAGCAGCGCTCCGGGACAGAAAAACATTCAGTACTTC. The encoded protein is CASSAPGQKNIQYF.

This clonotype was observed a handful of times. This sequence joins TRBV7-2 and TRBJ2-3, with D perhaps being TRBD1 or TRBD2 (5 bases each). Germline loops: CDR1 SGHTA, CDR2 FQGNSA. This CDR3 has 16 amino acids. Deletions cut 2 bases from V and 6 bases from J, with 18 bases between. The CDR3 region has the DNA TGTGCCAGCAGCTTATGGGCACGGCCAGGGACCGATACGCAGTATTTT. Its protein is CASSLWARPGTDTQYF. Full variable domain (rest looked up from reference TRBV7-2 and TRBJ2-3): GAGVSQSPSNKVTEKGKDVELRCDPISGHTALYWYRQSLGQGLEFLIYFQGNSAPDKSGLPSDRFSAERTGGSVSTLTIQRTQQEDSAVYLCASSLWARPGTDTQYFGPGTRLTVL.

This chain connects TRBV20-1 to TRBJ2-7; perhaps TRBD2 as D (6 bases). There are 14 residues in the CDR3. Between the trimmed V and J ends, which lost 1 base and 3 bases, there was a span of 13 bases. Germline CDR1 reads DFQATT; CDR2 reads SNEGSKA (reference sequence). The CDR3 bases are TGCAGTGCTAGAGGGGACTCCCACCGCTACGAGCAGTACTTC. Translated, it gives CSARGDSHRYEQYF.

This rearrangement joins TRBV28 to TRBJ1-4, with D uncertain. Germline V gene sequence: CDR1 MDHEN, CDR2 SYDVKM. The CDR3 contains 14 residues. Trimming pared 5 bases from V and 8 bases from J, leaving 15 bases between. The CDR3 region is CASSLVDGGEKLFF. DNA for the CDR3: TGTGCCAGCAGTCTTGTCGATGGTGGAGAAAAACTGTTTTTT.